Below are 8 T cell receptor beta chains sequenced from a single sample in a study of PD-1 blockade in classical Hodgkin lymphoma. After autologous stem cell transplantation all patients relapsed, and prior brentuximab vedotin exposure differed between cohorts. Generated by immunoSEQ multiplex PCR, the TCRdb table keeps only in-frame clones and is missing some. The sample records roughly 150,000 clones, less than 80% being singletons. This specimen consisted of peripheral blood mononuclear cells (PBMCs), obtained before the second cycle of nivolumab. The origin of the receptors is a human donor with classical Hodgkin lymphoma.

The chain links TRBV4-1 to TRBJ1-2; 7 nucleotides match TRBD1. Germline CDR1 and CDR2: MGHRA and YSYEKL. Trimming at V came to 2 bases and at J to 0 bases, leaving 6 bases not matched to a gene. This CDR3 comprises 16 residues. The CDR3 DNA reads TGCGCCAGCAGCCAAAGATTGGGACAGCCTAACTATGGCTACACCTTC. Amino acids: CASSQRLGQPNYGYTF.

The V call is TRBV19, the J call TRBJ2-7; 7 bases fit TRBD1. With 6 bases clipped from V and 6 bases from J, the junction kept 11 bases outside the gene matches. The CDR3 has 14 residues. Per germline, CDR1 LNHDA and CDR2 SQIVND (reference sequence). For the CDR3, the DNA is TGTGCCAGTAGCCCCAGACAGGGCTATCGCGAGCAGTACTTC. This encodes CASSPRQGYREQYF.

This sequence joins TRBV30 and TRBJ1-3; no clear D gene. The V end lost 0 bases, the J end lost 6 bases, and 0 bases lay between the germline ends. This CDR3 has 10 amino acids. Germline CDR1 GTSNPN, CDR2 SVGIG (reference sequence). Here the CDR3 DNA reads TGTGCCTGGAGTGTAAACACCATATATTTT. Its translation is CAWSVNTIYF. The full variable domain, with the rest looked up from reference TRBV30 and TRBJ1-3, is SQTIHQWPATLVQPVGSPLSLECTVEGTSNPNLYWYRQAAGRGLQLLFYSVGIGQISSEVPQNLSASRPQDRQFILSSKKLLLSDSGFYLCAWSVNTIYFGEGSWLTVV.

This clone has more than one count but fewer than ten. The chain links TRBV7-9 to TRBJ2-5; TRBD1 matches 11 bases. CDR1 is SEHNR and CDR2 is FQNEAQ in the germline V gene (reference sequence). The CDR3 spans 15 residues. V lost 5 bases and J lost 2; bases outside the gene matches: 4. CDR3 residues: CASSPGTGGQETQYF. The CDR3 DNA sequence: TGTGCCAGCAGCCCTGGGACAGGGGGTCAAGAGACCCAGTACTTC. Full variable domain (missing parts from reference TRBV7-9 and TRBJ2-5): DTGVSQNPRHKITKRGQNVTFRCDPISEHNRLYWYRQTLGQGPEFLTYFQNEAQLEKSRLLSDRFSAERPKGSFSTLEIQRTEQGDSAMYLCASSPGTGGQETQYFGPGTRLLVL.

The chain couples TRBV19 to TRBJ2-5; 10 nucleotides align to TRBD2. Germline V gives CDR1 LNHDA, CDR2 SQIVND (reference sequence). The CDR3 has 15 amino acids. V gave up 6 bases and J gave up 10 bases; unmatched junction bases: 14. The CDR3 bases are TGTGCCAGTAGCCCCAATTCGCTAGCGGGAGTTAACCAGTACTTC. Amino acid sequence: CASSPNSLAGVNQYF.

The chain uses TRBV10-1 and TRBJ2-7; 8 bases align to TRBD1. With V trimmed by 8 bases and J by 0 bases, 6 bases remained unmatched. This CDR3 has 14 residues. In germline, CDR1 is WNHNN, CDR2 SYGVQD (reference sequence). CDR3 residues: CASVGQDPSYEQYF. The CDR3 DNA follows: TGCGCCAGCGTGGGACAGGACCCCTCCTACGAGCAGTACTTC.

The chain has TRBV4-3 and TRBJ2-1; 9 nucleotides line up with TRBD2. This CDR3 contains 18 residues. The germline V gene has CDR1 LGHNA and CDR2 YSLEER. V shed 0 bases, J shed 4 bases, and the junction held 10 bases outside the gene matches. The CDR3 DNA reads as TGCGCCAGCAGCCAAGATCTTCGCGGCCTAGCGGGGTACAATGAGCAGTTCTTC. This sequence encodes CASSQDLRGLAGYNEQFF.

This clone was found once. The rearrangement joins TRBV6-6 to TRBJ2-7, with D unresolved. Germline assignment: CDR1 MNHNY and CDR2 SVGAGI (reference sequence). CDR3 length: 11 amino acids. The V and J ends lost 5 bases and 7 bases respectively, with 9 bases between them. CDR3 coding DNA: TGTGCCAGCAGTAACCCCTGGGAGCAGTACTTC. It yields the protein CASSNPWEQYF.